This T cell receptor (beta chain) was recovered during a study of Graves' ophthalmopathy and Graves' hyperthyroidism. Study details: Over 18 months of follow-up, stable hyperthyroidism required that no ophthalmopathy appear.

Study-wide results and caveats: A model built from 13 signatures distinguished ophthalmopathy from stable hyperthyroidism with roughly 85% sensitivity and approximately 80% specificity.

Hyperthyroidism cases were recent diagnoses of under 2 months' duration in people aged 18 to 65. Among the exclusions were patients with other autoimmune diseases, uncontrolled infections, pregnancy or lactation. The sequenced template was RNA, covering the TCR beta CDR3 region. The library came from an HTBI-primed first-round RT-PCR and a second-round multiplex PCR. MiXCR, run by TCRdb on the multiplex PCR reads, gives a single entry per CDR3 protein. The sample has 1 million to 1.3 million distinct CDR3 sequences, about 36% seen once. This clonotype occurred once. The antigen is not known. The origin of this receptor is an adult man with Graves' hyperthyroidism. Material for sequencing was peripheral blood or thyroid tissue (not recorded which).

The DNA of the CDR3 is TGTGCCACCAGTGAGCCAACAGGGTTCTACGAGCAGTACTTC. This codes for CATSEPTGFYEQYF. The rearrangement joins TRBV24-1 to TRBJ2-7; D may be TRBD1 (6 bases). Germline lookup yields CDR1 KGHDR and CDR2 SFDVKD. The CDR3 is 14 amino acids. Trimming shortened V by 4 bases and J by 3 bases, and 12 bases separated the two germline ends.